Included here is one T cell receptor (beta chain) sequence, with context. Its antigen is currently unknown. The sample belongs to a study of cytomegalovirus exposure and HLA in healthy donors. For the study at large: Researchers previously reported finding fewer than 140 million unique TCR beta sequences from about 170 million T cells.

The PCR ran on 60 Vbeta and 13 Jbeta primers. Sequenced by immunoSEQ multiplex PCR; TCRdb stores in-frame clones only, minus some. The sample contains some 220,000 clones, roughly 73% of which appear only once. Study findings and constraints: Being productive about 87% or about 30% of the time was typical of most TCR beta V segments in an earlier analysis. Reports indicate that TCR beta sequences accurately predicted the HLA-A and HLA-B alleles of most subjects. A later analysis revealed that TCR association rates differed between HLA loci, peaking at DRB1 and bottoming out at HLA-C.

Trimming took 6 bases from V and 4 from J, leaving 18 bases between them. Germline V gene sequence: CDR1 MNHEY, CDR2 SVGAGI. The CDR3 consists of 15 residues. The receptor was isolated from a boy younger than 18 in good health and CMV-seronegative. J is TRBJ1-2 and V is TRBV6-5, with a tentative D call TRBD1 (5 bases). The sample taken for sequencing was PBMCs. As DNA, the CDR3 is TGTGCCAGCAGGAACTTCCAGGGCGCGACCTATGGCTACACCTTC. It translates to CASRNFQGATYGYTF.